The sample holds a few counts of the clone carrying this T cell receptor beta chain. Its cognate antigen is unknown. The sample originates from a study of T cells after yellow fever vaccination. Researchers made TCR cDNA using 5'RACE template switching, and this step added a universal primer site and UMIs. Via MiXCR, TCRdb re-called the 5' RACE reads, giving one row per CDR3 protein. The sample comprises 360,000 or so distinct CDR3 sequences, roughly 12% of which are singletons, and roughly 18% rests with the top ten. Germline V CDR1 and CDR2: SGDLS, YYNGEE. Between the trimmed V and J ends, which lost 0 bases and 0 bases, there was a span of 8 bases. This CDR3 comprises 15 residues. Study-wide points: Contamination by abundant bulk-population clonotypes could be present in FACS-sorted repertoires. Shared CD4/CD8 clonotypes were a small share, likely from convergent recombination. Clones from primary vaccination mostly reappeared after the booster (around 96% CD4, over 85% CD8).

The specimen comprised PBMCs, sampled on the day of the first yellow fever vaccination. This TCR was recovered from a man in his late teens or twenties who received the YFV17D yellow fever vaccine. The rearrangement joins TRBV9 to TRBJ2-3; unclear D gene. DNA of the CDR3: TGTGCCAGCAGCGTAGAAGGTTTGAGCACAGATACGCAGTATTTT. Residues: CASSVEGLSTDTQYF.